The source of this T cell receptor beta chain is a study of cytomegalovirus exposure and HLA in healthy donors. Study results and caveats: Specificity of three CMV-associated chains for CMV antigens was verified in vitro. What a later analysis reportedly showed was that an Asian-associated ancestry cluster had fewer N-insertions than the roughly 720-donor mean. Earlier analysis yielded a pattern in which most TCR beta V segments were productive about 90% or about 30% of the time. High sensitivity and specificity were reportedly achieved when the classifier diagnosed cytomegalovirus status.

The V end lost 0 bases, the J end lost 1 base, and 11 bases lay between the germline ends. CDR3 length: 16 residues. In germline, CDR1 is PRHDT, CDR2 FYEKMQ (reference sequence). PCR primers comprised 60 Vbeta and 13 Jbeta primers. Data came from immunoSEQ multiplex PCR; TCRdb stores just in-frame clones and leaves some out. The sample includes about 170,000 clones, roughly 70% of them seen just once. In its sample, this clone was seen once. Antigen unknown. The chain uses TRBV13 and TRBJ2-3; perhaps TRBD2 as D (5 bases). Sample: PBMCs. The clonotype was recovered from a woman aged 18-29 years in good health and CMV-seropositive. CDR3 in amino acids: CASSLGQGRGTDTQYF. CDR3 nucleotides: TGTGCCAGCAGCTTAGGCCAAGGGCGGGGCACAGATACGCAGTATTTT.